Below, 24 T cell receptor beta chains from the same sample are listed, as sequenced in a study of CD8 T cells in Susac syndrome. Reverse transcription of roughly 0.5 to 1 ug RNA was carried out with random hexamers. TCRdb fed the immunoSEQ multiplex PCR reads into MiXCR, producing one record per CDR3 protein. The sample holds hundreds of thousands of distinct CDR3 sequences, 93% seen once. The specimen was CD4+ T cells from PBMCs. The origin of the receptors is a human donor with multiple sclerosis.

The chain joins TRBV5-1 to TRBJ1-1, with D maybe TRBD1 (5 bases). Germline assignment: CDR1 SGHRS and CDR2 YFSETQ. V was trimmed by 4 bases and J by 1 base, leaving 11 bases between them. This CDR3 comprises 14 residues. The CDR3 DNA sequence: TGCGCCAGCAGCGTGACAGCTCCGAACACTGAAGCTTTCTTT. This encodes CASSVTAPNTEAFF.

J is TRBJ2-1 and V is TRBV7-9; unclear D gene. The CDR3 contains 15 residues. V dropped 3 bases and J dropped 1 base, with 10 bases sitting between them. CDR1 is SEHNR, CDR2 FQNEAQ, per germline (reference sequence). DNA of the CDR3: TGTGCCAGCAGCTTCGGGCAAGGGTCCTACAATGAGCAGTTCTTC. Its translation is CASSFGQGSYNEQFF.

The chain joins TRBV4-1 to TRBJ1-6; D is ambiguous. This CDR3 has 17 amino acids. V shed 0 bases and J shed 2 bases, with 11 bases lying between them. Germline V gene data show CDR1 as MGHRA and CDR2 as YSYEKL. CDR3 residues: CASSQEGGRAYNSPLHF. The CDR3 nucleotides read TGCGCCAGCAGCCAAGAAGGCGGAAGAGCCTATAATTCACCCCTCCACTTT.

The chain couples TRBV30 to TRBJ2-3; 11 bases match TRBD2. CDR1 and CDR2 (germline): GTSNPN, SVGIG (reference sequence). J gave up 8 bases and V 8 bases, and 12 bases lay outside the gene matches. CDR3 length: 14 residues. CDR3 loop: CALHLAGGRGTQYF. The CDR3 DNA is TGTGCCCTCCACTTAGCGGGGGGGCGGGGTACGCAGTATTTT.

This chain joins TRBV19 and TRBJ1-2; D may be TRBD1 (5 bases). This CDR3 region has 13 residues. Per the germline V gene, CDR1 is LNHDA and CDR2 is SQIVND (reference sequence). Trimming stripped 0 bases from V and 7 bases from J, with 9 bases between. CDR3 coding DNA: TGTGCCAGTAGTATAGATACAGGCACTGGCTACACCTTC. It translates to CASSIDTGTGYTF.

The chain couples TRBV4-1 to TRBJ1-5, with D possibly being TRBD1 (5 bases). Germline V gene sequence: CDR1 MGHRA, CDR2 YSYEKL. V dropped 0 bases and J dropped 2 bases, with 14 bases sitting between them. The CDR3 is 17 amino acids. The CDR3 nucleotides are TGCGCCAGCAGCCAAGAGCGGGGACTTGAGGGCAATCAGCCCCAGCATTTT. Its protein is CASSQERGLEGNQPQHF.

This clonotype was seen just once. CDR3 sequence reads: CASSYLAQLAPDTQYF. The CDR3, as DNA: TGTGCCAGCAGTTACCTGGCTCAGTTGGCCCCAGATACGCAGTATTTT. The J gene is TRBJ2-3, the V gene TRBV6-5; no reliable D call. This CDR3 is built from 16 residues. Trimming removed 2 bases at V and 4 bases at J, with 16 bases between. Germline values: CDR1 MNHEY, CDR2 SVGAGI.

The chain is built from TRBV7-3 and TRBJ2-2, with unresolved D. The CDR3 is 13 residues long. Germline V gene data show CDR1 as SGHTA and CDR2 as FQGTGA. Trimming stripped 0 bases from V and 3 bases from J, with 2 bases between. The CDR3 spells CASSLTHTGELFF. Written as DNA, the CDR3 is TGTGCCAGCAGCTTAACCCACACCGGGGAGCTGTTTTTT. Together with reference TRBV7-3 and TRBJ2-2, the CDR3 gives the full variable domain: GAGVSQTPSNKVTEKGKYVELRCDPISGHTALYWYRQSLGQGPEFLIYFQGTGAADDSGLPNDRFFAVRPEGSVSTLKIQRTERGDSAVYLCASSLTHTGELFFGEGSRLTVL.

The chain joins TRBV14 to TRBJ2-2; TRBD2 aligns across 8 bases. Looked up from germline, CDR1 is SGHDN and CDR2 is FVKESK. The CDR3 has 16 residues. The ends lost 3 bases at V and 5 bases at J; junction bases unmatched: 8. CDR3 sequence: CASSQVGAGVTGELFF. The DNA for the CDR3 is TGTGCCAGCAGCCAGGTGGGAGCGGGAGTAACCGGGGAGCTGTTTTTT. Combining the CDR3 with reference TRBV14 and TRBJ2-2 gives the whole variable domain EAGVTQFPSHSVIEKGQTVTLRCDPISGHDNLYWYRRVMGKEIKFLLHFVKESKQDESGMPNNRFLAERTGGTYSTLKVQPAELEDSGVYFCASSQVGAGVTGELFFGEGSRLTVL.

This clonotype has a handful of counts. The rearrangement joins TRBV18 to TRBJ2-7, with D unresolved. Germline CDR1 reads KGHSH; CDR2 reads LQKENI. This CDR3 region has 14 residues. Trimming pared 0 bases from V and 2 bases from J, leaving 8 bases between. Here the CDR3 DNA reads TGTGCCAGCTCACCACCGGTCGGTACCTACGAGCAGTACTTC. It codes for CASSPPVGTYEQYF.

V and J are TRBV14 and TRBJ1-6; TRBD1 might be the D (5 bases). The V and J ends lost 5 bases and 9 bases respectively, with 17 bases between them. The CDR3 length is 15 residues. Germline CDR1 is SGHDN and CDR2 is FVKESK. Here the CDR3 DNA reads TGTGCCAGCAGCAAAGGATGGGGGTCCGGTTCACCCCTCCACTTT. It yields the protein CASSKGWGSGSPLHF. Complete variable domain (other parts from reference TRBV14 and TRBJ1-6): EAGVTQFPSHSVIEKGQTVTLRCDPISGHDNLYWYRRVMGKEIKFLLHFVKESKQDESGMPNNRFLAERTGGTYSTLKVQPAELEDSGVYFCASSKGWGSGSPLHFGNGTRLTVT.

This chain connects TRBV29-1 to TRBJ1-1; tentative D call: TRBD1 (5 bases). The CDR3 covers 14 residues. CDR1 and CDR2 from the germline V gene are SQVTM and ANQGSEA. V was shortened by 4 bases and J by 1 base, with 13 bases between the two germline ends. The CDR3 nucleotides read TGCAGCGTTGTGGGGGTTATTTCGAACACTGAAGCTTTCTTT. Its translation is CSVVGVISNTEAFF.

The V call is TRBV5-1, the J call TRBJ2-5; tentatively, D is TRBD2 (5 bases). With 6 bases removed from V and 1 base from J, the gap between germline ends came to 13 bases. The length of the CDR3 is 14 residues. Germline lookup yields CDR1 SGHRS and CDR2 YFSETQ. In DNA, the CDR3 is TGCGCCAGCACCAGTGGTGCGGGCCAAGAGACCCAGTACTTC. Translating gives CASTSGAGQETQYF.

The chain recombines TRBV20-1 with TRBJ2-7; 8 positions match TRBD2. The CDR3 spans 13 residues. Germline loops: CDR1 DFQATT, CDR2 SNEGSKA (reference sequence). Trimming cost V 6 bases and J 1 base; bases outside gene matches: 5. Here the CDR3 reads CSARGGISYEQYF. The CDR3 DNA reads TGCAGTGCCCGCGGGGGGATTTCCTACGAGCAGTACTTC.

The chain has TRBV20-1 and TRBJ1-1; D gene uncertain. V shed 0 bases and J shed 11 bases, with 10 bases lying between them. CDR1 is DFQATT and CDR2 is SNEGSKA in the germline V gene (reference sequence). This CDR3 has 11 amino acids. The CDR3, as DNA: TGCAGTGCTAGAGAGCAAGATGGTGCTTTCTTT. Protein sequence: CSAREQDGAFF.

J is TRBJ1-3 and V is TRBV27; D is uncertain. Germline values: CDR1 MNHEY, CDR2 SMNVEV (reference sequence). V lost 5 bases and J lost 4, with 9 bases in between. The CDR3 covers 13 residues. CDR3 nucleotide sequence: TGTGCCAGCAGTCCGATCTTGGGAAACACCATATATTTT. This gives the protein CASSPILGNTIYF.

J is TRBJ2-1 and V is TRBV18; 9 bases align to TRBD1. This CDR3 region has 22 residues. Germline CDR1 and CDR2: KGHSH and LQKENI. V trimming: 0 bases; J trimming: 0 bases; junction bases outside the gene matches: 18. The CDR3 region has the DNA TGTGCCAGCTCACCACCCTCGCCGACAGGGGGTTTGCGACGAGCCTCCTACAATGAGCAGTTCTTC. It translates to CASSPPSPTGGLRRASYNEQFF.

V is TRBV2 and J is TRBJ1-2; tentatively, D is TRBD1 (5 bases). Between the trimmed V and J ends, which lost 6 bases and 13 bases, there was a span of 21 bases. CDR1 SNHLY and CDR2 FYNNEI come from the germline V gene. This CDR3 has 13 amino acids. The CDR3 is CASRWWGDRPSTF. CDR3 bases: TGTGCCAGCAGGTGGTGGGGCGACCGACCGTCCACCTTC. The full variable domain, completed using reference TRBV2 and TRBJ1-2, is EPEVTQTPSHQVTQMGQEVILRCVPISNHLYFYWYRQILGQKVEFLVSFYNNEISEKSEIFDDQFSVERPDGSNFTLKIRSTKLEDSAMYFCASRWWGDRPSTFGSGTRLTVV.

The rearrangement uses TRBV10-3 and TRBJ2-5, with TRBD2 matching over 14 bases. This CDR3 comprises 17 residues. In germline, CDR1 is ENHRY, CDR2 SYGVKD. Trimming at V came to 3 bases and at J to 4 bases, leaving 7 bases not matched to a gene. CDR3 protein: CAISEGLAGGHGETQYF. In DNA form, the CDR3 reads TGTGCCATCAGTGAAGGACTAGCGGGAGGCCATGGAGAGACCCAGTACTTC.

This clonotype was recorded a few times. The V gene is TRBV4-1, the J gene TRBJ1-1; weak D call: TRBD1 (5 bases). CDR3 length: 15 amino acids. In germline, CDR1 is MGHRA, CDR2 YSYEKL. Trimming pared 1 base from V and 0 bases from J, leaving 9 bases between. The CDR3 nucleotides read TGCGCCAGCAGCCAAGCTGGGGCCCTGAACACTGAAGCTTTCTTT. It is translated as CASSQAGALNTEAFF.

The CDR3 here is CASSVASGGNTDTQYF. CDR3 nucleotide sequence: TGTGCCAGCAGCGTAGCTTCCGGGGGGAACACAGATACGCAGTATTTT. The V gene is TRBV9, the J gene TRBJ2-3; 7 nucleotides agree with TRBD2. J lost 2 bases, V lost 0 bases, and 6 bases had no gene match. Germline V gene lookup returns CDR1 SGDLS and CDR2 YYNGEE. The CDR3 loop spans 16 amino acids.

The chain combines TRBV12-3 or TRBV12-4 with TRBJ2-5, with TRBD2 as a possible D gene (6 bases). The CDR3 spans 14 residues. With 6 bases removed from V and 5 bases from J, the gap between germline ends came to 16 bases. CDR3 residues: CASRGGGVGETQYF. The CDR3 region has the DNA TGTGCCAGCAGAGGAGGAGGGGTTGGGGAGACCCAGTACTTC.

This sequence joins TRBV3-1 and TRBJ2-5; 11 bases are a match to TRBD2. Trimming at V came to 3 bases and at J to 5 bases, leaving 14 bases not matched to a gene. The CDR3 is 18 residues long. CDR1 LGHDT and CDR2 YNNKEL come from the germline V gene (reference sequence). CDR3 region: CASSHTWGGTSGVETQYF. Here the CDR3 DNA reads TGTGCCAGCAGCCATACCTGGGGTGGGACTAGCGGTGTGGAGACCCAGTACTTC.

The genes are TRBV29-1 and TRBJ2-2; D possibly uses TRBD1 or TRBD2 (5 bases each). CDR3 size: 12 residues. The V gene lost 6 bases and the J gene lost 6 bases, with 11 bases spanning the gap. The germline CDR1 and CDR2 sequences are SQVTM and ANQGSEA. The CDR3 region has the DNA TGCAGCGTGACCCCGGGGCCCGGGGAGCTGTTTTTT. This gives the protein CSVTPGPGELFF.